Each of the 15 T cell receptor beta chains below was sequenced from the same sample in a study of vaccination and CD4 T cells after COVID-19. No antigen is known for these receptors. Researchers used the Oncomine TCR Beta short-read assay to sequence DNA from cultured CD4+ T cells. TCRdb used MiXCR to reprocess the PCR reads, holding one entry per CDR3 protein. The sample has 20,000 to 25,000 distinct CDR3 sequences, 70% seen once; the top ten hold approximately 9%. Treatment: approximately nine-day PBMC culture with coronavirus spike peptide pools or control peptides (ViraFEST assay). Sequenced material: CD4+ T cells from blood, cultured in vitro. These receptors all come from a human donor who had recovered from COVID-19.

The CDR3 coding sequence is TGTGCCAGCAGATCACGGGGAAACAACTATGGCTACACCTTC. Translation gives CASRSRGNNYGYTF. V is TRBV5-6 and J is TRBJ1-2; D is uncertain. CDR1 SGHDT and CDR2 YYEEEE come from the germline V gene. V gave up 5 bases and J gave up 2 bases, with 13 bases separating them. The CDR3 is 14 amino acids.

This clonotype was recorded a few times. The chain joins TRBV19 to TRBJ1-2; perhaps TRBD1 as D (6 bases). V was cut by 5 bases and J by 0 bases, with 13 bases left in between. CDR1 is LNHDA, CDR2 SQIVND, per germline (reference sequence). The CDR3 length is 15 residues. The CDR3 region has the DNA TGTGCCAGTAGTTCTGGACAGATTGCTAACTATGGCTACACCTTC. Its translation: CASSSGQIANYGYTF.

The chain recombines TRBV6-1 with TRBJ2-7; D is perhaps TRBD2 (5 bases). Per the germline V gene, CDR1 is MNHNS and CDR2 is SASEGT. With 5 bases removed from V and 4 bases from J, the gap between germline ends came to 12 bases. The length of the CDR3 is 13 residues. DNA for the CDR3: TGTGCCAGCAGTCCCGGTGGACTTTACGAGCAGTACTTC. Protein: CASSPGGLYEQYF.

This clonotype was detected a few times. The V and J genes are TRBV20-1 and TRBJ2-5, with 9 bases that match TRBD2. The trim removed 0 bases at V and 5 bases at J, leaving 10 bases unmatched. Germline loops: CDR1 DFQATT, CDR2 SNEGSKA (reference sequence). The CDR3 sequence is 16 residues long. The CDR3 here is CSARDPAGGPVETQYF. In DNA form, the CDR3 reads TGCAGTGCTAGAGATCCGGCGGGAGGGCCGGTGGAGACCCAGTACTTC.

This clonotype has only a few counts. The J gene is TRBJ1-2, the V gene TRBV20-1; 10 bases line up with TRBD1. The junction had 7 bases not matched to a gene; V was cut back by 4 bases and J by 11 bases. The CDR3 totals 12 residues. The germline V gene has CDR1 DFQATT and CDR2 SNEGSKA (reference sequence). CDR3 in amino acids: CSATPGQGGYTF. For the CDR3, the DNA is TGCAGTGCTACCCCCGGACAGGGGGGGTACACCTTC.

The chain couples TRBV6-1 to TRBJ1-1; D is unresolved. The V end lost 5 bases, the J end lost 0 bases, and 7 bases lay between the germline ends. This CDR3 has 13 residues. The germline V gene has CDR1 MNHNS and CDR2 SASEGT. Here the CDR3 DNA reads TGTGCCAGCAGTCGGGGTGTGAACACTGAAGCTTTCTTT. It is translated as CASSRGVNTEAFF.

This clonotype has more than one count but fewer than ten. The chain is built from TRBV6-1 and TRBJ1-2; D may be TRBD1 (6 bases). Trimming removed 4 bases from V and 2 bases from J, with 14 bases in between. The CDR3 length is 15 residues. Germline V gives CDR1 MNHNS, CDR2 SASEGT. Here the CDR3 reads CASSAPRGGNYGYTF. The CDR3 region has the DNA TGTGCCAGCAGTGCCCCGAGGGGGGGAAACTATGGCTACACCTTC.

V and J are TRBV19 and TRBJ1-2; no definite D call. CDR1 and CDR2 from the germline V gene are LNHDA and SQIVND (reference sequence). V lost 6 bases and J 2 bases, leaving 10 bases between the germline ends. The CDR3 extends over 13 amino acids. CDR3 sequence reads: CASSQRRNYGYTF. The DNA for the CDR3 is TGTGCCAGTAGCCAGAGACGGAACTATGGCTACACCTTC.

This clonotype came up a few times. This chain connects TRBV7-7 to TRBJ1-1; D is undetermined. This CDR3 region has 16 residues. The germline gives CDR1 SSHAT, CDR2 FNYEAQ (reference sequence). CDR3 in amino acids: CASGPGRSSMNTEAFF. CDR3 nucleotides: TGTGCTAGCGGCCCGGGGAGGAGCTCTATGAACACTGAAGCTTTCTTT.

Here the CDR3 reads CATSDLNIQYF. The CDR3 DNA reads as TGTGCCACCAGTGATTTAAACATTCAGTACTTC. This sequence joins TRBV24-1 and TRBJ2-4; D gene ambiguous. The CDR3 totals 11 residues. V was cut by 1 base and J by 6 bases, with 0 bases left in between. Germline V gene lookup returns CDR1 KGHDR and CDR2 SFDVKD.

This chain links TRBV12-3 or TRBV12-4 with TRBJ1-6; D gene ambiguous. V dropped 5 bases and J dropped 7 bases, with 15 bases sitting between them. CDR3 length: 15 residues. This chain's CDR3 is CASSLGSLLNSPLHF. For the CDR3, the DNA is TGTGCCAGCAGTCTGGGGTCACTTCTGAATTCACCCCTCCACTTT.

V and J are TRBV6-1 and TRBJ2-1, with 10 bases identical to TRBD2. J gave up 11 bases and V 6 bases, and 10 bases lay outside the gene matches. This CDR3 is 14 amino acids long. The germline gives CDR1 MNHNS, CDR2 SASEGT. The CDR3 coding sequence is TGTGCCAGCAGGCGAGTTGGACTAGCGGAGAAGCAGTTCTTC. The encoded protein is CASRRVGLAEKQFF.

There are a few counts of this clonotype. This rearrangement joins TRBV20-1 to TRBJ1-6; 10 positions match TRBD1. V shed 5 bases and J 7 bases; nucleotides not matched to a gene: 2. Looked up from germline, CDR1 is DFQATT and CDR2 is SNEGSKA (reference sequence). There are 13 residues in the CDR3. The DNA of the CDR3 is TGCAGTGCTCCGGGACAGGGGAATTCACCCCTCCACTTT. Its translation is CSAPGQGNSPLHF.

In this sample, this clonotype turned up a few times. This chain links TRBV5-3 with TRBJ1-6, with TRBD1 as a possible D gene (5 bases). TRBV5-3 counts as an open reading frame of uncertain function. The germline V and J ends were trimmed by 8 bases and 7 bases, with 13 bases remaining between them. The CDR3 is 13 residues long. The CDR3 here is CASSPTENSPLHF. The CDR3 DNA reads TGTGCCAGCAGCCCGACAGAGAATTCACCCCTCCACTTT.

This clonotype has only a few counts. The chain carries TRBV24-1 and TRBJ2-5, with 7 bases that match TRBD1. Losses at the gene ends were 3 bases for V and 3 bases for J; bases not matched to a gene: 6. The CDR3 length is 15 residues. Germline lookup yields CDR1 KGHDR and CDR2 SFDVKD. The DNA for the CDR3 is TGTGCCACCAGTGATCCGGGGACAGCAAAAGAGACCCAGTACTTC. Translation: CATSDPGTAKETQYF.